This T cell receptor (beta chain) was profiled in a study of response to subunit inactivated influenza vaccine. TCRdb processed the RT-PCR reads anew with MiXCR; each CDR3 protein has one entry. The repertoire consists of more than 700,000 distinct CDR3 sequences, with 21% occurring once and the leading ten covering roughly 10%. Study-wide points: Researchers suggested that each seasonal influenza vaccination recruits few new T cells.

Per germline, CDR1 SGDLS and CDR2 YYNGEE. The ends lost 4 bases at V and 6 bases at J; junction bases unmatched: 11. The CDR3 spans 17 residues. The sample holds a few counts of this clonotype. Its antigen is not known. The TCR originated in a man aged 50 or older who received an inactivated influenza vaccine. The rearrangement uses TRBV9 and TRBJ2-2; 11 positions match TRBD2. Specimen: PBMCs from blood, collected 5 days after vaccination. The CDR3 spells CASSTGLAAYFPGELFF. As DNA, the CDR3 is TGTGCCAGCAGCACGGGACTAGCGGCCTACTTCCCCGGGGAGCTGTTTTTT.